This T cell receptor beta chain stems from a study of tumor-infiltrating lymphocytes in localized non-small cell lung cancer. Study summary: Tumor tissue and non-adjacent uninvolved lung came from each patient. Overall study findings and caveats: No T-cell fraction difference was seen between IM1 and IM2 tumors. Different pieces of the same tissue went to different assays, confounding technical variation with intratumor heterogeneity. TCR sequencing covered a subset of patients with enough tissue.

TCRdb's copy holds only in-frame clones and misses some; the assay was immunoSEQ multiplex PCR. The sample contains more than 7,500 clones, 82% of which appear only once. Comment on this clone: Its antigen is still unknown.

Sequenced material: uninvolved lung tissue not adjacent to the tumor. The sequence derives from a human donor with non-small cell lung cancer.

The CDR3 region has the DNA TGTGCCAGTAGTATAGTGTCCTCTAACTATGGCTACACCTTC. Its protein product is CASSIVSSNYGYTF. The chain employs TRBV19 and TRBJ1-2, with D unresolved. The CDR3 contains 14 residues. With 1 base removed from V and 0 bases from J, the gap between germline ends came to 6 bases. Germline V gene data show CDR1 as LNHDA and CDR2 as SQIVND (reference sequence).